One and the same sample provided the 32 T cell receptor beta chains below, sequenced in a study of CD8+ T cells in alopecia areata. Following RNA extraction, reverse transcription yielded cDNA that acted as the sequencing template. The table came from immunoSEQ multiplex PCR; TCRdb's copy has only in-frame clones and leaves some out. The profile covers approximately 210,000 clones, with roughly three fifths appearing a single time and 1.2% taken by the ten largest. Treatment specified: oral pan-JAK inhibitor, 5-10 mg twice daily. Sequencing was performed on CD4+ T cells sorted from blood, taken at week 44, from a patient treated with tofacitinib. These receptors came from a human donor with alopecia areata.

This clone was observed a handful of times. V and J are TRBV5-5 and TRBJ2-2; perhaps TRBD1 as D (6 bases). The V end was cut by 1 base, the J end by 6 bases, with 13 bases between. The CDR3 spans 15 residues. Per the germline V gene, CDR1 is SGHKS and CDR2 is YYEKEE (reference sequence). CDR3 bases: TGTGCCAGCAGCTTGCGATTCGCAGGGGCCGGGGAGCTGTTTTTT. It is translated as CASSLRFAGAGELFF.

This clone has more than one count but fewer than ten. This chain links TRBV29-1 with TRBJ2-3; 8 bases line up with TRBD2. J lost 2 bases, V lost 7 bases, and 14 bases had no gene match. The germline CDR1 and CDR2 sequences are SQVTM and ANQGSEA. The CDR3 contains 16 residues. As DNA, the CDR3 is TGCAGCGCAGCCGGGAGCGGGGGATATAACACAGATACGCAGTATTTT. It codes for CSAAGSGGYNTDTQYF.

CDR3 nucleotides: TGTGCCAGCAGACGGACAGGGACCGGGACCCAGTACTTC. Protein product: CASRRTGTGTQYF. The V gene is TRBV27, the J gene TRBJ2-5; TRBD1 agrees at 8 bases. The CDR3 is 13 residues long. Trimming cost V 6 bases and J 7 bases; bases outside gene matches: 7. Germline lookup yields CDR1 MNHEY and CDR2 SMNVEV (reference sequence).

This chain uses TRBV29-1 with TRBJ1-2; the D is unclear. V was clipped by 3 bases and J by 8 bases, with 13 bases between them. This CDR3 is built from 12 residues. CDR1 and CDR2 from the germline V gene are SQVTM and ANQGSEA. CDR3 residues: CSVESRRGGYTF. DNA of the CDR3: TGCAGCGTTGAGTCAAGGCGGGGAGGCTACACCTTC.

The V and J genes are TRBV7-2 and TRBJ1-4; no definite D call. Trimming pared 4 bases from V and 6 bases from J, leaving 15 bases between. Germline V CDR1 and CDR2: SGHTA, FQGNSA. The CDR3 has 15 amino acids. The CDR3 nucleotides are TGTGCCAGCAGCTCCCCGACGTCGATAGATGAAAAACTGTTTTTT. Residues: CASSSPTSIDEKLFF.

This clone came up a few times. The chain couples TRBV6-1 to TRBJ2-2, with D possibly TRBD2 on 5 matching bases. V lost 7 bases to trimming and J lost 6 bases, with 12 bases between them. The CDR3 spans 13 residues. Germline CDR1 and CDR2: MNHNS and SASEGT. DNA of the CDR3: TGTGCCAGCATTGACTATGGAGCCGGGGAGCTGTTTTTT. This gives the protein CASIDYGAGELFF.

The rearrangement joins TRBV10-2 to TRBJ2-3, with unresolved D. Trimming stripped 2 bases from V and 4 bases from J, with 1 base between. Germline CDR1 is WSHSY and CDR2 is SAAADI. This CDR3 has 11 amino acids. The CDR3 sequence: CASSEADTQYF. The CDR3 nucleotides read TGCGCCAGCAGTGAGGCAGATACGCAGTATTTT.

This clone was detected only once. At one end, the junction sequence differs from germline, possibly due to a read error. CDR3 protein: CASSLAPEVPNF. The CDR3 DNA sequence: TGTGCCAGCAGCTTAGCTCCGGAGGTTCCCAACTTC. This chain links TRBV7-9 with TRBJ1-2; D not resolved. The CDR3 loop spans 12 amino acids. Germline CDR1 is SEHNR and CDR2 is FQNEAQ (reference sequence).

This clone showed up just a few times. CDR3 in amino acids: CSVEGTGGVGAFF. CDR3 DNA: TGCAGCGTTGAAGGGACAGGGGGAGTCGGGGCTTTCTTT. V and J are TRBV29-1 and TRBJ1-1; TRBD1 agrees at 10 bases. Germline V gene lookup returns CDR1 SQVTM and CDR2 ANQGSEA. Losses at the gene ends were 1 base for V and 11 bases for J; bases not matched to a gene: 7. The CDR3 is 13 residues long.

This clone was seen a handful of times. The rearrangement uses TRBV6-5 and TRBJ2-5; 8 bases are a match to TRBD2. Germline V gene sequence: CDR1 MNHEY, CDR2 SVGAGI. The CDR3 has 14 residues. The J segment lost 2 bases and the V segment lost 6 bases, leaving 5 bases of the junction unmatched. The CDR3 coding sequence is TGTGCCAGCAGCCAACTAGCGGCACAAGAGACCCAGTACTTC. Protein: CASSQLAAQETQYF.

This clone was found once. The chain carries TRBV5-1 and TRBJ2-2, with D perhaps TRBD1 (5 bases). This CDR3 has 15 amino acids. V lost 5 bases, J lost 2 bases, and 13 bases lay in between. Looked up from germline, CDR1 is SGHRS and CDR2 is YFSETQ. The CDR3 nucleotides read TGCGCCAGCAGTTTGACAGATCCTAACACCGGGGAGCTGTTTTTT. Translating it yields CASSLTDPNTGELFF.

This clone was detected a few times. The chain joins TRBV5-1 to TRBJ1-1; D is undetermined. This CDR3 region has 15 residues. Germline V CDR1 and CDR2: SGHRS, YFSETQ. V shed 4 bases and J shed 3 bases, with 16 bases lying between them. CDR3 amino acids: CASSPSGGRYTEAFF. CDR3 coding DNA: TGCGCCAGCAGCCCCTCCGGTGGACGATACACTGAAGCTTTCTTT.

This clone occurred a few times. The CDR3 is CSVVVSASMSYGYTF. DNA for the CDR3: TGCAGCGTTGTAGTTTCCGCGTCGATGTCCTATGGCTACACCTTC. The chain carries TRBV29-1 and TRBJ1-2; D remains unclear. V lost 4 bases, J lost 4 bases, and 19 bases lay in between. Looked up from germline, CDR1 is SQVTM and CDR2 is ANQGSEA. The CDR3 spans 15 residues.

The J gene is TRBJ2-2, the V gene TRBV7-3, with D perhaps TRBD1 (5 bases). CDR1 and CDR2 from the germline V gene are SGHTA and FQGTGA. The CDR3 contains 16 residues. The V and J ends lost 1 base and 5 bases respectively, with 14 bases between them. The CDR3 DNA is TGTGCCAGCAGCTTAAAAGTGCCAGGGCGGACCGGGGAGCTGTTTTTT. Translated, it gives CASSLKVPGRTGELFF. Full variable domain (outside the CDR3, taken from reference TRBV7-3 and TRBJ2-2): GAGVSQTPSNKVTEKGKYVELRCDPISGHTALYWYRQSLGQGPEFLIYFQGTGAADDSGLPNDRFFAVRPEGSVSTLKIQRTERGDSAVYLCASSLKVPGRTGELFFGEGSRLTVL.

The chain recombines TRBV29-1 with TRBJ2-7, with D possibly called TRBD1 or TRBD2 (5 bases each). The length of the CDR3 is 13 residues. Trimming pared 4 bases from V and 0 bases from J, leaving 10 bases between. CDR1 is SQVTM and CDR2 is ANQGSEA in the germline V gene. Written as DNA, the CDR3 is TGCAGCGTTGGGGGACGGCCCTCCTACGAGCAGTACTTC. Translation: CSVGGRPSYEQYF.

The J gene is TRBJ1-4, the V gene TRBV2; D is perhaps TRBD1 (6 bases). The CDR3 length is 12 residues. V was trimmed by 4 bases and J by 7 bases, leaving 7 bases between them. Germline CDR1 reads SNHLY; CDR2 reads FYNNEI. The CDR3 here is CASSGGGEKLFF. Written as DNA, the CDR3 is TGTGCCAGCAGTGGAGGGGGTGAAAAACTGTTTTTT.

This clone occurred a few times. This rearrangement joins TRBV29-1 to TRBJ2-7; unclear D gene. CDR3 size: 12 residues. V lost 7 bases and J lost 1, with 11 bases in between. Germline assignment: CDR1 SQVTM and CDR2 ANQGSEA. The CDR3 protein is CSAAAGSYEQYF. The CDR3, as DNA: TGCAGCGCCGCGGCAGGATCCTACGAGCAGTACTTC.

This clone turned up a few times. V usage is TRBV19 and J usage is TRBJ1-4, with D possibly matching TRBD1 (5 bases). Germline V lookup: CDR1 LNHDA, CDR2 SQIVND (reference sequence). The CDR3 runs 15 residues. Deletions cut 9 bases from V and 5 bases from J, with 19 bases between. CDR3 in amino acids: CASLPGTSSNEKLFF. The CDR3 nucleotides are TGTGCCAGCCTCCCGGGGACGTCCTCGAATGAAAAACTGTTTTTT.

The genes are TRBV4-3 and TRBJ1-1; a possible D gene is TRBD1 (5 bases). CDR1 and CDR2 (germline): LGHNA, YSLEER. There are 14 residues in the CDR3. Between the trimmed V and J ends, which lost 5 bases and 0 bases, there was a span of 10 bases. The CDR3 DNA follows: TGCGCCAGCAGCTTCCGGGGGTTGAACACTGAAGCTTTCTTT. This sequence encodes CASSFRGLNTEAFF.

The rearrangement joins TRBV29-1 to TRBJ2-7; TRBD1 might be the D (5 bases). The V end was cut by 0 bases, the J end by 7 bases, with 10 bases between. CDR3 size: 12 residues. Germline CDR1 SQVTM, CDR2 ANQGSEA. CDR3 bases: TGCAGCGTTGAAGAGGCAGGGTTGGAGCAGTACTTC. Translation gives CSVEEAGLEQYF.

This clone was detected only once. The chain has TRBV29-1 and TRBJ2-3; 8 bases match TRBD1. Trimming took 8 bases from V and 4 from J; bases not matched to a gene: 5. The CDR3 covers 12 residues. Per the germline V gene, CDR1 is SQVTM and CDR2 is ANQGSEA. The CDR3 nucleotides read TGCAGCACAGGGGGTCTCGCAGATACGCAGTATTTT. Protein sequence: CSTGGLADTQYF.

The DNA of the CDR3 is TGCGCCAGCAGCCAAGATCGTGGAGATACTTCACCCCTCCACTTT. Amino acids: CASSQDRGDTSPLHF. This sequence joins TRBV4-3 and TRBJ1-6; no definite D call. V lost 0 bases and J lost 9, with 12 bases in between. The germline CDR1 and CDR2 sequences are LGHNA and YSLEER. This CDR3 is built from 15 residues.

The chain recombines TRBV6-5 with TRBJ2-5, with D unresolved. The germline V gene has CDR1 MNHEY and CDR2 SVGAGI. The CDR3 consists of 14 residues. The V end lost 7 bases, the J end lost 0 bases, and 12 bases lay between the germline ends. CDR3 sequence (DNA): TGTGCCAGCAAAATCCACCAAAACCAAGAGACCCAGTACTTC. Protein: CASKIHQNQETQYF.

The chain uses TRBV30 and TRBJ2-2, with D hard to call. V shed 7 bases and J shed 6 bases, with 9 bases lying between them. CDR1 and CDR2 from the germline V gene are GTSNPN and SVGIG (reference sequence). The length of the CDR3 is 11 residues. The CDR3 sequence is CASLKAGELFF. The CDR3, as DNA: TGTGCCTCGCTTAAGGCCGGGGAGCTGTTTTTT.

CDR3 DNA: TGTGCCAGCATACAGGGAACTGGAAACACCATATATTTT. Translating it yields CASIQGTGNTIYF. J is TRBJ1-3 and V is TRBV6-6; TRBD1 is a possible D gene (6 bases). The CDR3 totals 13 residues. Deletions cut 7 bases from V and 2 bases from J, with 9 bases between. Looked up from germline, CDR1 is MNHNY and CDR2 is SVGAGI (reference sequence).

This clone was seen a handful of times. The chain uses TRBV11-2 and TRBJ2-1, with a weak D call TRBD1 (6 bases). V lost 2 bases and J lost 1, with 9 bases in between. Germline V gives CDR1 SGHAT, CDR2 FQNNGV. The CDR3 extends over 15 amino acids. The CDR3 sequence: CASSLLQGSYNEQFF. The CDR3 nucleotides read TGTGCCAGCAGCTTACTGCAGGGGTCCTACAATGAGCAGTTCTTC. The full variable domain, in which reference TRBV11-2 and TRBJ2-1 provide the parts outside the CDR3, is EAGVAQSPRYKIIEKRQSVAFWCNPISGHATLYWYQQILGQGPKLLIQFQNNGVVDDSQLPKDRFSAERLKGVDSTLKIQPAKLEDSAVYLCASSLLQGSYNEQFFGPGTRLTVL.

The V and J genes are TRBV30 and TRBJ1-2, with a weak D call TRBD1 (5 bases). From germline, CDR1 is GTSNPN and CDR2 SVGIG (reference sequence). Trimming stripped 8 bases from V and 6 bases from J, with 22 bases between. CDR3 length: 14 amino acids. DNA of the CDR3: TGTGCCGCCGGACTGAACCGGGACGCGGATGGCTACACCTTC. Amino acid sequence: CAAGLNRDADGYTF.

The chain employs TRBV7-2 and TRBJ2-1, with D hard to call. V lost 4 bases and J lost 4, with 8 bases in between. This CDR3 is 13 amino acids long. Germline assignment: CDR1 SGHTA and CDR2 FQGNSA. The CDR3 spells CASSSYQYNEQFF. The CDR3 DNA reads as TGTGCCAGCAGCTCGTACCAGTACAATGAGCAGTTCTTC. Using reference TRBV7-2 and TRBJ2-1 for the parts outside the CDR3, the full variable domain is GAGVSQSPSNKVTEKGKDVELRCDPISGHTALYWYRQSLGQGLEFLIYFQGNSAPDKSGLPSDRFSAERTGGSVSTLTIQRTQQEDSAVYLCASSSYQYNEQFFGPGTRLTVL.

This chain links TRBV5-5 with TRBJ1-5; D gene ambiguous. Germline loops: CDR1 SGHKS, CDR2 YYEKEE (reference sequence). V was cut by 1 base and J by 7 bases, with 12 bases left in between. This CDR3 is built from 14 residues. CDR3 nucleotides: TGTGCCAGCAGCTTGCTTGGTCCTGGACAGCCCCAGCATTTT. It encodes CASSLLGPGQPQHF.

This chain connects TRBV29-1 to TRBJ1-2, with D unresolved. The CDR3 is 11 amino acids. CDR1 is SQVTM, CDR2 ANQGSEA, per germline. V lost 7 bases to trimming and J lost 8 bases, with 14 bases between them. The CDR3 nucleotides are TGCAGCGAGGGATCCGGCGGCGGCTACACCTTC. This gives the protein CSEGSGGGYTF.

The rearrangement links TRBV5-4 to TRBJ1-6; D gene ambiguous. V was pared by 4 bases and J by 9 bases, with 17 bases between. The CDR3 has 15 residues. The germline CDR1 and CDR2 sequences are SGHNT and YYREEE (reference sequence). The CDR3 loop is CASSPTLEAASPLHF. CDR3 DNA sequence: TGTGCCAGCAGCCCGACCCTGGAGGCAGCTTCACCCCTCCACTTT.

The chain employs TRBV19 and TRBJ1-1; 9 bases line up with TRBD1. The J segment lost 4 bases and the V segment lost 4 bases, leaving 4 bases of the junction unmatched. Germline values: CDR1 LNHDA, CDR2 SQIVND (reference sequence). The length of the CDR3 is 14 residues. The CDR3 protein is CASSTPGQGTEAFF. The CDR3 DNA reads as TGTGCCAGTAGTACCCCGGGACAGGGCACTGAAGCTTTCTTT.